This entry lists 24 T cell receptor beta chains sequenced from one sample in a study of beta chain features in type 1 diabetes. Study-level results: Moderate yet significant TCRB CDR3 shortening was seen in Type 1 diabetes patients in all four CD4+ subsets.

The antigens these receptors bind are not known. The investigators reverse transcribed all of the isolated RNA, so they sequenced expressed TCRB transcripts. Libraries were prepared by immunoSEQ multiplex PCR; TCRdb keeps only in-frame clonotypes and omits some of them. The data hold some 660,000 clones, with over 13% observed a single time. The sample was naive CD4+ T cells from blood. These receptors were obtained from a man between 18 and 29 years old with type 1 diabetes.

CDR3: CATPPNLPYEQYF. The CDR3 DNA follows: TGTGCCACCCCTCCAAACTTACCCTACGAGCAGTACTTC. J is TRBJ2-7 and V is TRBV6-9, with unresolved D. This CDR3 is 13 amino acids long. CDR1 is MNHGY and CDR2 is SVAAGI in the germline V gene. V dropped 10 bases and J dropped 2 bases, with 15 bases sitting between them.

This clone has only a few counts. This chain links TRBV29-1 with TRBJ1-1, with no clear D. The germline V gene encodes CDR1 SQVTM and CDR2 ANQGSEA. This CDR3 has 10 residues. The V end lost 6 bases, the J end lost 10 bases, and 12 bases lay between the germline ends. This chain's CDR3 is CSVVEVVAFF. CDR3 DNA sequence: TGCAGCGTGGTGGAAGTGGTAGCTTTCTTT.

The sample holds a few counts of this clone. The chain employs TRBV29-1 and TRBJ1-5, with D uncertain. Trimming shortened V by 5 bases and J by 2 bases, and 13 bases separated the two germline ends. Germline CDR1 SQVTM, CDR2 ANQGSEA. The CDR3 totals 14 residues. The CDR3 reads CSVSNWEGNQPQHF. The CDR3 DNA sequence: TGCAGCGTTTCGAACTGGGAGGGCAATCAGCCCCAGCATTTT.

V gene TRBV9 combines with J gene TRBJ2-7; 11 bases align to TRBD2. Germline V gives CDR1 SGDLS, CDR2 YYNGEE. The CDR3 sequence is 18 residues long. Trimming took 0 bases from V and 2 from J; bases not matched to a gene: 10. The CDR3 nucleotides are TGTGCCAGCAGCGTAGCTACGTTGGGGACTAGCGGTACCTACGAGCAGTACTTC. Its protein is CASSVATLGTSGTYEQYF.

Notes on this clone: Different DNA sequences within this sample yield the same CDR3. J is TRBJ1-1 and V is TRBV30; TRBD1 agrees at 8 bases. Germline V gene data show CDR1 as GTSNPN and CDR2 as SVGIG (reference sequence). The CDR3 runs to 12 residues. CDR3 coding DNA: TGTGCGCGGGACAGGCTGAACACTGAAGCTTTCTTT. It yields the protein CARDRLNTEAFF.

The V gene is TRBV7-2, the J gene TRBJ2-1, with no clear D. This CDR3 region has 12 residues. Germline V gene lookup returns CDR1 SGHTA and CDR2 FQGNSA. Trimming pared 5 bases from V and 10 bases from J, leaving 12 bases between. Here the CDR3 DNA reads TGTGCCAGCAGCCGAGTTTTATGGGAGCAGTTCTTC. As protein: CASSRVLWEQFF. Based on the CDR3 plus reference TRBV7-2 and TRBJ2-1, the full variable domain is GAGVSQSPSNKVTEKGKDVELRCDPISGHTALYWYRQSLGQGLEFLIYFQGNSAPDKSGLPSDRFSAERTGGSVSTLTIQRTQQEDSAVYLCASSRVLWEQFFGPGTRLTVL.

The CDR3 here is CASSLYGGSNEKLFF. DNA for the CDR3: TGTGCCAGCAGTTTATACGGCGGTTCTAATGAAAAACTGTTTTTT. This chain uses TRBV27 with TRBJ1-4, with no clear D. CDR1 MNHEY and CDR2 SMNVEV come from the germline V gene (reference sequence). V lost 1 base to trimming and J lost 3 bases, with 9 bases between them. This CDR3 is built from 15 residues.

Comments on this clone: Other DNA sequences in the sample encode the same CDR3. The chain has TRBV11-2 and TRBJ2-7; no clear D. The CDR3 contains 11 residues. Per germline, CDR1 SGHAT and CDR2 FQNNGV. Trimming stripped 6 bases from V and 4 bases from J, with 7 bases between. CDR3 in amino acids: CASSLRYEQYF. The CDR3 DNA follows: TGTGCCAGCAGTTTACGATACGAGCAGTACTTC.

V and J are TRBV11-1 and TRBJ1-5; 8 nucleotides agree with TRBD1. CDR3 length equals 14 residues. The germline V gene has CDR1 SGHAT and CDR2 FQDESV (reference sequence). The trim removed 4 bases at V and 6 bases at J, leaving 5 bases unmatched. CDR3 bases: TGTGCCAGCAGCTCCCGGACAGGGAGTCAGCCCCAGCATTTT. Translated: CASSSRTGSQPQHF.

The chain joins TRBV7-2 to TRBJ1-2; perhaps TRBD1 as D (6 bases). The CDR3 loop spans 15 amino acids. Germline V gene data show CDR1 as SGHTA and CDR2 as FQGNSA. V lost 1 base, J lost 4 bases, and 13 bases lay in between. The CDR3 bases are TGTGCCAGCAGCTTAGTGTCGGGGGCTAGCTATGGCTACACCTTC. Translation: CASSLVSGASYGYTF.

V is TRBV7-2 and J is TRBJ2-7; D gene uncertain. Per germline, CDR1 SGHTA and CDR2 FQGNSA. Trimming shortened V by 5 bases and J by 3 bases, and 14 bases separated the two germline ends. The CDR3 covers 14 residues. CDR3 DNA: TGTGCCAGCAGCCCCTCGTTCTTAGACTACGAGCAGTACTTC. This sequence encodes CASSPSFLDYEQYF.

The DNA for the CDR3 is TGCGCCAGCAGCCGTACGCGGGAGGGGTTCAATGAGCAGTTCTTC. Residues: CASSRTREGFNEQFF. The J gene is TRBJ2-1, the V gene TRBV5-1; the match to TRBD2 covers 9 bases. The ends lost 4 bases at V and 6 bases at J; junction bases unmatched: 8. The CDR3 length is 15 residues. Per the germline V gene, CDR1 is SGHRS and CDR2 is YFSETQ.

The chain uses TRBV5-4 and TRBJ2-2; 7 bases fit TRBD1. This CDR3 region has 14 residues. Germline-derived CDR1 and CDR2 are SGHNT and YYREEE (reference sequence). J was trimmed by 7 bases and V by 2 bases; bases with no gene match: 5. Here the CDR3 DNA reads TGTGCCAGCAGCTTAAGGGGGCGTAGCGGGGAGCTGTTTTTT. This gives the protein CASSLRGRSGELFF. The whole variable domain, remainder taken from reference TRBV5-4 and TRBJ2-2, is ETGVTQSPTHLIKTRGQQVTLRCSSQSGHNTVSWYQQALGQGPQFIFQYYREEENGRGNFPPRFSGLQFPNYSSELNVNALELDDSALYLCASSLRGRSGELFFGEGSRLTVL.

The genes are TRBV9 and TRBJ1-2; no clear D. V shed 0 bases and J shed 2 bases, with 5 bases lying between them. Germline-derived CDR1 and CDR2 are SGDLS and YYNGEE. The CDR3 loop spans 13 amino acids. As DNA, the CDR3 is TGTGCCAGCAGCGTAGTGGCCAACTATGGCTACACCTTC. It specifies CASSVVANYGYTF.

This clone was recorded a few times. The genes are TRBV6-5 and TRBJ1-5, with a possible D match to TRBD1 (6 bases). V shed 9 bases and J shed 5 bases, with 11 bases lying between them. The CDR3 runs to 12 residues. CDR1 is MNHEY, CDR2 SVGAGI, per germline. The chain's CDR3 is CASGQPDQPQHF. CDR3 DNA: TGTGCCAGTGGACAGCCAGATCAGCCCCAGCATTTT.

This clone was counted only a few times. Here the CDR3 DNA reads TGTGCCAGCAGTGAATGGACTAGCGGGGGGAATACGCAGTATTTT. Its translation: CASSEWTSGGNTQYF. V usage is TRBV25-1 and J usage is TRBJ2-3; 14 bases are shared with TRBD2. The CDR3 loop spans 15 amino acids. The V and J ends lost 1 base and 7 bases, in that order; junction bases with no gene match: 1. CDR1 is MGHDK and CDR2 is SYGVNS in the germline V gene.

This clone was observed a handful of times. V is TRBV6-6 and J is TRBJ2-2; D gene unclear. With 8 bases removed from V and 3 bases from J, the gap between germline ends came to 4 bases. The CDR3 contains 11 residues. The germline gives CDR1 MNHNY, CDR2 SVGAGI (reference sequence). Written as DNA, the CDR3 is TGTGCCAGCGCACACACCGGGGAGCTGTTTTTT. Its translation is CASAHTGELFF.

The rearrangement links TRBV11-2 to TRBJ1-2, with D maybe TRBD1 (6 bases). The CDR3 is made up of 15 amino acids. Looked up from germline, CDR1 is SGHAT and CDR2 is FQNNGV. The V and J ends lost 5 bases and 6 bases respectively, with 19 bases between them. This CDR3 is CASSPVRGRGDGYTF. CDR3 nucleotide sequence: TGTGCCAGCAGCCCAGTTCGGGGGCGTGGGGATGGCTACACCTTC.

This chain's CDR3 is CASTPMRGAETQYF. CDR3 nucleotides: TGTGCCAGCACCCCTATGAGGGGTGCAGAGACCCAGTACTTC. This rearrangement joins TRBV11-2 to TRBJ2-5; either TRBD1 or TRBD2 may fit D (5 bases each). The length of the CDR3 is 14 residues. Trimming left V 7 bases short and J 4 bases short, with 16 bases between. The germline V gene encodes CDR1 SGHAT and CDR2 FQNNGV.

The chain links TRBV7-2 to TRBJ2-5; D perhaps matches TRBD2 (5 bases). Germline CDR1 SGHTA, CDR2 FQGNSA. Trimming stripped 3 bases from V and 5 bases from J, with 16 bases between. The CDR3 length is 15 residues. The CDR3 is CASSFSYNPGETQYF. The CDR3 DNA reads as TGTGCCAGCAGCTTTTCGTATAACCCGGGGGAGACCCAGTACTTC.

The chain recombines TRBV7-9 with TRBJ2-3; the D is unclear. Trimming stripped 1 base from V and 4 bases from J, with 9 bases between. Germline V CDR1 and CDR2: SEHNR, FQNEAQ (reference sequence). This CDR3 contains 14 residues. The CDR3 here is CASSLVILADTQYF. In DNA form, the CDR3 reads TGTGCCAGCAGCTTAGTTATCTTGGCAGATACGCAGTATTTT.

This clone was seen a handful of times. The chain links TRBV30 to TRBJ1-1, with 7 bases aligning to TRBD1. V lost 4 bases to trimming and J lost 4 bases; unmatched junction nucleotides: 6. There are 13 residues in the CDR3. Germline V CDR1 and CDR2: GTSNPN, SVGIG (reference sequence). The CDR3 DNA is TGTGCCTGGACCTGGTCAGGGGGCACTGAAGCTTTCTTT. This codes for CAWTWSGGTEAFF.

This clone showed up just a few times. This sequence joins TRBV12-2 and TRBJ2-7; the table's D gene call, TRBD1, was not cross checked with the DNA. TRBV12-2 is designated a pseudogene. The CDR3 spans 12 residues. The DNA for the CDR3 is TGTGCAAGTCCCTCGGACAGCTACGAGCAGTACTTC. Its translation is CASPSDSYEQYF.

The chain employs TRBV20-1 and TRBJ2-1; D is perhaps TRBD2 (5 bases). V was pared by 3 bases and J by 8 bases, with 5 bases between. The CDR3 is 10 residues long. CDR1 is DFQATT and CDR2 is SNEGSKA in the germline V gene (reference sequence). CDR3 nucleotide sequence: TGCAGTGCTAGTAGCGATGAGCAGTTCTTC. This translates into CSASSDEQFF.